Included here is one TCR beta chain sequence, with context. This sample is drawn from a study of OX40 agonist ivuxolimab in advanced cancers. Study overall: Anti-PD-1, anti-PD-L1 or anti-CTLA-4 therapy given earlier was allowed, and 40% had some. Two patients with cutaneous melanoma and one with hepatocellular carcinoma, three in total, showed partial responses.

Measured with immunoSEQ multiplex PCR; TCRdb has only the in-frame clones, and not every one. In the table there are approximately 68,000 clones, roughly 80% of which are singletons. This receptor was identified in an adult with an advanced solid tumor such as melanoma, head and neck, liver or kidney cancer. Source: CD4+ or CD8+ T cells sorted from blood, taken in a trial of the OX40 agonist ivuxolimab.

The CDR3 sequence is CASSVDPPAGPTDTQYF. The CDR3 DNA reads TGTGCCAGCAGCGTAGACCCCCCAGCGGGGCCGACAGATACGCAGTATTTT. The chain uses TRBV9 and TRBJ2-3, with TRBD2 identical over 7 bases. V lost 0 bases to trimming and J lost 3 bases; unmatched junction nucleotides: 10. Germline V gives CDR1 SGDLS, CDR2 YYNGEE. The CDR3 runs 17 residues.